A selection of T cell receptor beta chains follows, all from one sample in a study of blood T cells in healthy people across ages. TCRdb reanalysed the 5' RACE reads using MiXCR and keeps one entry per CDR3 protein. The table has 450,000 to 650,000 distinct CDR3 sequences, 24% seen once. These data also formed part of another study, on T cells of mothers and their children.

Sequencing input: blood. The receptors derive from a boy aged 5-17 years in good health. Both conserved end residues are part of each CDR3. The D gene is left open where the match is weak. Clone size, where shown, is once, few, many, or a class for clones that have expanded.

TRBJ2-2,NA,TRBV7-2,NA,TGTGCCAGCAGCCCTAATTCGAACACCGGGGAGCTGTTTTTT,CASSPNSNTGELFF
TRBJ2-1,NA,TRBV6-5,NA,TGTGCCAGCAGTTACTCCAATCGAGCGGCGATCTACAATGAGCAGTTCTTC,CASSYSNRAAIYNEQFF
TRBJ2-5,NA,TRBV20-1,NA,TGCAGTGCTAGAGATCTCGGGAAGCCCGAGGAAGAGACCCAGTACTTC,CSARDLGKPEEETQYF
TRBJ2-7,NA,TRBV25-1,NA,TGTGCCAGCAGTGAAAATTGCCCCTACGAGCAGTACTTC,CASSENCPYEQYF
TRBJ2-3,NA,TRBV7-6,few,TGTGCCAGCAGCTTACCCTCGACAGGCACAGATACGCAGTATTTT,CASSLPSTGTDTQYF
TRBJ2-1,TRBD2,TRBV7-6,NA,TGTGCCAGCAGCTCCCCGGGACTAGCGGATGTCAGTTTCTACAATGAGCAGTTCTTC,CASSSPGLADVSFYNEQFF
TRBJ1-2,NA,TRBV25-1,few,TGTGCCAGCAGTCAGGGACGGACCTATGGCTACACCTTC,CASSQGRTYGYTF
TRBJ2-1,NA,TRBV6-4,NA,TGTGCCAGCACCAACCAGGGGCCCGACAATGAGCAGTTCTTC,CASTNQGPDNEQFF
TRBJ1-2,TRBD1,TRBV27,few,TGTGCCAGCAGCCACGGACAGGAGGTCGGTGGCTACACCTTC,CASSHGQEVGGYTF
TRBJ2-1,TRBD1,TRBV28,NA,TGTGCCAGCAGGAGCGGACAGGGTGCCTACAATGAGCAGTTCTTC,CASRSGQGAYNEQFF
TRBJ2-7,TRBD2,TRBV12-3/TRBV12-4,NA,TGTGCCAGCAGTTCCCCGGGGACTAGCGCGTACGAGCAGTATTTC,CASSSPGTSAYEQYF
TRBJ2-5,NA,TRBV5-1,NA,TGCGCCAGCGGCTTGGCAGCGTTCGGAGAGACCCAGTACTTC,CASGLAAFGETQYF
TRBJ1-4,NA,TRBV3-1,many,TGTGCCAGCAGCCAAGATCGAAAACTGTTTTTT,CASSQDRKLFF
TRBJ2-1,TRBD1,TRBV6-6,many,TGTGCCAGCAGTTCCGGGGCAGGGGGAGTTTTCAATGAGCAGTTCTTC,CASSSGAGGVFNEQFF
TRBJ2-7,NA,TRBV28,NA,TGTGCCAGCAGTTTATTAGGGGAGGTGTACGAGCAGTACTTC,CASSLLGEVYEQYF
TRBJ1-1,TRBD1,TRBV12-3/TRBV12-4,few,TGTGCCAGCAGTTTCTGGGGAAGGGGGCGCGGAGCTGAAGCTTTCTTT,CASSFWGRGRGAEAFF
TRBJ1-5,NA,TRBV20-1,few,TGCAGTGCTACCGATAATAGCAATCAGCCCCAGCATTTT,CSATDNSNQPQHF
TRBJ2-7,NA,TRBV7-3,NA,TGTGCCAGCAGCTTAACAGGGGGTAGAGCCTACGAGCAGTACTTC,CASSLTGGRAYEQYF
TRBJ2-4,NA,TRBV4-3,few,TGCGCCAGCAGCCAGAGTGGGGCCAAAAACATTCAGTACTTC,CASSQSGAKNIQYF
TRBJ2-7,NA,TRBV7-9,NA,TGTGCCAGCAGCTCCGACCTTAGAGGCTCCTACGAGCAGTACTTC,CASSSDLRGSYEQYF
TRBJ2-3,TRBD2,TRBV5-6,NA,TGTGCCAGCAGGCAGACTAGCGGGACCGCAGATACGCAGTATTTT,CASRQTSGTADTQYF
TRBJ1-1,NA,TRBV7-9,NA,TGTGCCAGCAGCTCAACAAACCGCGGAGCTTTCTTT,CASSSTNRGAFF